These 4 T cell receptor beta chains were sequenced from one sample in a study of T-cell memory formation after mild COVID-19. Using its own MiXCR run on the 5' RACE reads, TCRdb lists one record per CDR3 protein. The table shows approximately 100,000 distinct CDR3 sequences, with approximately 15% occurring only once. Sequenced material: PBMCs or a T cell subset sorted from them (not recorded which). The origin of the receptors is an adult woman who had mild COVID-19 (a few samples of this study predate the infection). Cell type and time point are not known.

This clonotype occurred a few times. The CDR3 DNA sequence: TGCGCCAGCAGCGGCTGGACTAGCGGGGAAGTTTATGAGCAGTTCTTC. It is translated as CASSGWTSGEVYEQFF. V gene TRBV5-1 combines with J gene TRBJ2-1; 12 bases align to TRBD2. Germline V gene lookup returns CDR1 SGHRS and CDR2 YFSETQ. V trimming: 4 bases; J trimming: 8 bases; junction bases outside the gene matches: 10. This CDR3 spans 16 amino acids.

This clonotype occurred a few times. V is TRBV24-1 and J is TRBJ2-7, with D perhaps matching TRBD1 or TRBD2 (5 bases each). CDR1 is KGHDR, CDR2 SFDVKD, per germline. V was trimmed by 5 bases and J by 3 bases, leaving 10 bases between them. CDR3 length: 13 amino acids. CDR3 DNA: TGTGCCACCAGTGGGGGGACGAGCTACGAGCAGTACTTC. Its protein is CATSGGTSYEQYF.

This chain connects TRBV12-3 or TRBV12-4 to TRBJ1-1; possible D gene TRBD1, 6 bases. V lost 2 bases and J lost 0, with 10 bases in between. The CDR3 consists of 15 residues. Written as DNA, the CDR3 is TGTGCCAGCAGTTTATCAGGGGTTATGAACACTGAAGCTTTCTTT. As protein: CASSLSGVMNTEAFF.

The chain combines TRBV4-1 with TRBJ2-3; either TRBD1 or TRBD2 may fit D (5 bases each). The CDR3 covers 16 residues. The germline V and J ends were trimmed by 0 bases and 0 bases, with 10 bases remaining between them. Germline CDR1 is MGHRA and CDR2 is YSYEKL. CDR3 protein: CASSQESGPSTDTQYF. The DNA for the CDR3 is TGCGCCAGCAGCCAAGAGTCGGGACCTAGCACAGATACGCAGTATTTT.